The 27 T cell receptor beta chains below all came from one sample that was sequenced in a study of graft-versus-host responses after intestinal transplantation. No cognate antigen is known for these TCRs. TCRdb's table, derived via immunoSEQ multiplex PCR, lists solely in-frame clones and lacks some. Counted here are about 120,000 clones, 90% occurring once; the ten biggest clones make up roughly 0.2%. The sample here was unstimulated CD4+ T cells sorted from spleen or lymph node cells, taken before intestinal transplant. Receptor source: a human donor who received an intestinal transplant.

This chain joins TRBV7-3 and TRBJ2-3; 9 positions match TRBD2. The CDR3 runs 16 residues. Germline assignment: CDR1 SGHTA and CDR2 FQGTGA. V gave up 0 bases and J gave up 3 bases; unmatched junction bases: 4. CDR3 in DNA: TGTGCCAGCAGCTTAACTAGCGGGAGCGTTACAGATACGCAGTATTTT. This translates into CASSLTSGSVTDTQYF.

The V and J genes are TRBV7-9 and TRBJ1-2; 7 bases map to TRBD1. V lost 8 bases and J lost 4; bases outside the gene matches: 10. Looked up from germline, CDR1 is SEHNR and CDR2 is FQNEAQ (reference sequence). The CDR3 sequence is 14 residues long. Here the CDR3 reads CASLQQGPSYGYTF. CDR3 nucleotide sequence: TGTGCCAGCCTACAACAGGGGCCATCCTATGGCTACACCTTC.

The chain is built from TRBV6-1 and TRBJ1-5; 8 nucleotides align to TRBD1. The CDR3 consists of 13 residues. Germline CDR1 reads MNHNS; CDR2 reads SASEGT. V shed 6 bases and J 9 bases; nucleotides not matched to a gene: 7. In DNA, the CDR3 is TGTGCCAGCAGCGGACAGGGTCTCGGGCCCCAGCATTTT. Amino acid sequence: CASSGQGLGPQHF.

CDR3 protein: CASSPGRDRNYGYTF. The CDR3, as DNA: TGTGCCAGTAGCCCTGGGAGGGATAGGAACTATGGCTACACCTTC. The chain couples TRBV19 to TRBJ1-2; D gene uncertain. CDR1 and CDR2 from the germline V gene are LNHDA and SQIVND (reference sequence). Trimming shortened V by 6 bases and J by 2 bases, and 16 bases separated the two germline ends. The CDR3 has 15 amino acids.

J is TRBJ2-7 and V is TRBV11-2; TRBD2 agrees at 11 bases. The germline gives CDR1 SGHAT, CDR2 FQNNGV. This CDR3 has 17 residues. The trim removed 4 bases at V and 4 bases at J, leaving 12 bases unmatched. CDR3 sequence reads: CASSSLSLAGGIYEQYF. In DNA, the CDR3 is TGTGCCAGCAGCTCTTTGTCTCTAGCGGGAGGTATTTACGAGCAGTACTTC.

The V call is TRBV11-2, the J call TRBJ2-1; tentatively, D is TRBD2 (6 bases). Germline CDR1 reads SGHAT; CDR2 reads FQNNGV. V shed 3 bases and J shed 3 bases, with 9 bases lying between them. There are 14 residues in the CDR3. The CDR3 sequence is CASSFAGSYNEQFF. Here the CDR3 DNA reads TGTGCCAGCAGCTTCGCGGGGAGCTACAATGAGCAGTTCTTC.

V usage is TRBV4-1 and J usage is TRBJ2-7, with 10 nucleotides matching TRBD1. This CDR3 has 17 amino acids. The germline V gene has CDR1 MGHRA and CDR2 YSYEKL. V gave up 1 base and J gave up 7 bases; unmatched junction bases: 13. The DNA of the CDR3 is TGCGCCAGCAGCCAAGGGACCACCGGGACAGGGGCGCCGGAGCAGTACTTC. Amino acid sequence: CASSQGTTGTGAPEQYF.

This rearrangement joins TRBV28 to TRBJ2-5; D call uncertain. TRBJ2-7 explains the end of the DNA better; the J call may be wrong. Germline V CDR1 and CDR2: MDHEN, SYDVKM. The CDR3 consists of 12 residues. In DNA form, the CDR3 reads TGTGCCAGCAGTTTACGATCCTACGAGCAGTACTTC. It is translated as CASSLRSYEQYF.

V and J are TRBV28 and TRBJ1-5, with a tentative D call TRBD1 (5 bases). The length of the CDR3 is 14 residues. Trimming removed 0 bases at V and 7 bases at J, with 10 bases between. The germline V gene has CDR1 MDHEN and CDR2 SYDVKM. The CDR3: CASSLWGEAQPQHF. CDR3 DNA sequence: TGTGCCAGCAGTTTATGGGGGGAGGCACAGCCCCAGCATTTT.

This chain joins TRBV9 and TRBJ1-2; 7 positions agree with TRBD1. Germline loops: CDR1 SGDLS, CDR2 YYNGEE. The CDR3 runs 15 residues. V shed 2 bases, J shed 3 bases, and the junction held 7 bases outside the gene matches. CDR3 in amino acids: CASSVTPTGHYGYTF. CDR3 coding DNA: TGTGCCAGCAGCGTGACCCCGACAGGGCACTATGGCTACACCTTC.

This chain joins TRBV5-5 and TRBJ2-6; D is undetermined. The germline V gene has CDR1 SGHKS and CDR2 YYEKEE (reference sequence). The length of the CDR3 is 17 residues. The V end lost 1 base, the J end lost 0 bases, and 11 bases lay between the germline ends. This chain's CDR3 is CASSLHPAVSGANVLTF. The CDR3 nucleotides read TGTGCCAGCAGCTTGCATCCCGCAGTCTCTGGGGCCAACGTCCTGACTTTC.

The chain couples TRBV2 to TRBJ2-1; 8 bases align to TRBD2. Trimming took 6 bases from V and 3 from J; bases not matched to a gene: 7. This CDR3 is 15 amino acids long. CDR1 is SNHLY, CDR2 FYNNEI, per germline. The CDR3 spells CASRPTSGHYNEQFF. The DNA of the CDR3 is TGTGCCAGCAGGCCTACTAGCGGACACTACAATGAGCAGTTCTTC.

V and J are TRBV5-1 and TRBJ2-3; 7 nucleotides align to TRBD1. V was clipped by 3 bases and J by 0 bases; unmatched bases: 7. Germline-derived CDR1 and CDR2 are SGHRS and YFSETQ. This CDR3 contains 16 residues. This CDR3 is CASSSGQAPSTDTQYF. As DNA, the CDR3 is TGCGCCAGCAGCTCTGGACAGGCCCCTAGCACAGATACGCAGTATTTT.

This rearrangement joins TRBV6-1 to TRBJ1-6; no definite D call. V lost 0 bases, J lost 4 bases, and 10 bases lay in between. Germline V CDR1 and CDR2: MNHNS, SASEGT. The CDR3 runs to 16 residues. CDR3 nucleotide sequence: TGTGCCAGCAGTGAAGCCTCTTCGCAGTATAATTCACCCCTCCACTTT. It specifies CASSEASSQYNSPLHF.

The chain recombines TRBV25-1 with TRBJ1-1; tentative D call: TRBD1 (6 bases). Per the germline V gene, CDR1 is MGHDK and CDR2 is SYGVNS. Trimming stripped 4 bases from V and 1 base from J, with 10 bases between. CDR3 size: 14 residues. CDR3 bases: TGTGCCAGCAGTGTTCAGGGGACGAACACTGAAGCTTTCTTT. It specifies CASSVQGTNTEAFF. Variable domain in full (rest from reference TRBV25-1 and TRBJ1-1): EADIYQTPRYLVIGTGKKITLECSQTMGHDKMYWYQQDPGMELHLIHYSYGVNSTEKGDLSSESTVSRIRTEHFPLTLESARPSHTSQYLCASSVQGTNTEAFFGQGTRLTVV.

CDR3 residues: CASSVQGALANSPLHF. CDR3 in DNA: TGTGCCAGCAGTGTACAGGGGGCGTTGGCTAATTCACCCCTCCACTTT. This chain joins TRBV25-1 and TRBJ1-6, with 9 bases that match TRBD1. V dropped 4 bases and J dropped 6; count of bases not matched to a gene: 7. The CDR3 is 16 amino acids. The germline gives CDR1 MGHDK, CDR2 SYGVNS.

The V call is TRBV2, the J call TRBJ2-6; D gene unclear. The CDR3 has 15 amino acids. Germline V gene sequence: CDR1 SNHLY, CDR2 FYNNEI. V was shortened by 3 bases and J by 4 bases, with 10 bases between the two germline ends. The CDR3 DNA sequence: TGTGCCAGCAGTGACGAGCTTCTCGGGGCCAACGTCCTGACTTTC. Translating gives CASSDELLGANVLTF.

The rearrangement links TRBV20-1 to TRBJ2-1; perhaps TRBD2 as D (7 bases). The germline V gene has CDR1 DFQATT and CDR2 SNEGSKA (reference sequence). Trimming left V 6 bases short and J 6 bases short, with 9 bases between. The CDR3 covers 11 residues. The DNA for the CDR3 is TGCAGTGCAGGGGGGGTCAATGAGCAGTTCTTC. Translation: CSAGGVNEQFF.

This clone was seen a handful of times. V gene TRBV11-2 combines with J gene TRBJ2-7; D may be TRBD2 (6 bases). CDR3 length equals 12 residues. The V and J ends lost 3 bases and 6 bases respectively, with 9 bases between them. Germline CDR1 SGHAT, CDR2 FQNNGV. For the CDR3, the DNA is TGTGCCAGCAGCTTCGGAGGGAGCGAGCAGTACTTC. Its translation is CASSFGGSEQYF.

This clone turned up a few times. V and J are TRBV30 and TRBJ2-7; 7 bases are a match to TRBD1. V shed 0 bases and J 7 bases; nucleotides not matched to a gene: 9. The germline V gene has CDR1 GTSNPN and CDR2 SVGIG (reference sequence). This CDR3 is 14 amino acids long. This CDR3 reads CAWSVLTGQGEQYF. The CDR3, as DNA: TGTGCCTGGAGTGTCTTGACAGGGCAGGGAGAGCAGTACTTC.

The rearrangement uses TRBV30 and TRBJ1-1; D may be TRBD1 (5 bases). This CDR3 has 11 residues. Trimming left V 7 bases short and J 6 bases short, with 12 bases between. Germline CDR1 and CDR2: GTSNPN and SVGIG (reference sequence). The CDR3 nucleotides read TGTGCCTTAACCAGGGAGGCTGAAGCTTTCTTT. This encodes CALTREAEAFF.

The CDR3 spells CATSRGRGGNEQFF. CDR3 DNA sequence: TGTGCCACCAGCAGAGGACGAGGTGGGAATGAGCAGTTCTTC. V is TRBV15 and J is TRBJ2-1; the D is unclear. Germline V gene sequence: CDR1 LNHNV, CDR2 YYDKDF (reference sequence). V lost 1 base to trimming and J lost 7 bases, with 11 bases between them. This CDR3 contains 14 residues.

CDR3 amino acids: CASSWTGLVTKQYF. As DNA, the CDR3 is TGTGCCAGCAGCTGGACAGGGTTGGTTACGAAGCAGTACTTC. The V gene is TRBV6-5, the J gene TRBJ2-7; 8 positions match TRBD1. Germline loops: CDR1 MNHEY, CDR2 SVGAGI. With V trimmed by 6 bases and J by 8 bases, 12 bases remained unmatched. The CDR3 has 14 amino acids.

The rearrangement uses TRBV19 and TRBJ2-4; possible D gene TRBD1, 6 bases. In germline, CDR1 is LNHDA, CDR2 SQIVND (reference sequence). The CDR3 runs 14 residues. V was clipped by 4 bases and J by 4 bases, with 11 bases between them. The CDR3 loop is CASSNRDIKNIQYF. The CDR3, as DNA: TGTGCCAGTAGTAACCGGGACATAAAAAACATTCAGTACTTC.

The rearrangement joins TRBV5-1 to TRBJ2-5; the match to TRBD2 covers 8 bases. Germline CDR1 and CDR2: SGHRS and YFSETQ. The CDR3 runs to 14 residues. V was pared by 5 bases and J by 10 bases, with 13 bases of the junction left unmatched. The CDR3 sequence is CASRESGGLMGQYF. CDR3 coding DNA: TGCGCCAGCAGGGAGAGCGGGGGCCTGATGGGCCAGTACTTC.

The chain joins TRBV10-2 to TRBJ2-1; D is possibly TRBD1 (6 bases). V dropped 6 bases and J dropped 4 bases, with 19 bases sitting between them. CDR1 and CDR2 (germline): WSHSY, SAAADI. The CDR3 is 16 amino acids. CDR3 in DNA: TGCGCCAGCAGACCTACAGGGTTAGGGGATTACAATGAGCAGTTCTTC. Its translation is CASRPTGLGDYNEQFF.

The chain couples TRBV6-1 to TRBJ2-3; TRBD2 matches 7 bases. CDR3 length: 19 residues. The trim removed 2 bases at V and 2 bases at J, leaving 16 bases unmatched. CDR1 is MNHNS and CDR2 is SASEGT in the germline V gene. CDR3 sequence (DNA): TGTGCCAGCAGTGAAATGAGCCGCCCTAGCGGCCTTTTCACAGATACGCAGTATTTT. Encoded protein: CASSEMSRPSGLFTDTQYF.